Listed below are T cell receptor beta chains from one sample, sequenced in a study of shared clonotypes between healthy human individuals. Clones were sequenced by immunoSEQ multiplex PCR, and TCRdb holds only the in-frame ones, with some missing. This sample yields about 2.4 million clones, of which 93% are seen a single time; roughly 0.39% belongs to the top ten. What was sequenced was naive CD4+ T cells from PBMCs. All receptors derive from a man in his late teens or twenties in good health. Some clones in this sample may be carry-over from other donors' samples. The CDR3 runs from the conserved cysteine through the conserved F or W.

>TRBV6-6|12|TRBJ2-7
CASSFSGDEQYF
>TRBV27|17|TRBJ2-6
CASLTRLGRAGANVLTF
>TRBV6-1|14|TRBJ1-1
CASSMTDSNTEAFF
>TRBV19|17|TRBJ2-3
CASSRRPGTGGTDTQYF
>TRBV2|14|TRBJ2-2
CASRTGPGTGELFF
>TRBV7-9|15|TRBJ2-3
CASSHLTGSTDTQYF
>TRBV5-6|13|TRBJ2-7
CAGRDSSSYEQYF
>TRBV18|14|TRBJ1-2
CASSPTMAGAGYTF
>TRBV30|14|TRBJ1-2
CAWSGRAGNYGYTF
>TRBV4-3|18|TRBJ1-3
CASSQDFQFRGTGNTIYF
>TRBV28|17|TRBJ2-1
CASSLPRVAGVGNEQFF
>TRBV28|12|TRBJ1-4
CASTEPNEKLFF
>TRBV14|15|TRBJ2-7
CASSQAPSRGSEQYF
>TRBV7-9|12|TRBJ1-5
CASSSQTQPQHF
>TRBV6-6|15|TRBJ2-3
CASSYQGPGTDTQYF
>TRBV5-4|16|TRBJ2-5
CASSLDRLTRSETQYF
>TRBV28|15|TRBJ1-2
CASSLIPGANYGYTF
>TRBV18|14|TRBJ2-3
CASSKPLSTDTQYF
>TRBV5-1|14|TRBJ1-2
CASSTVRGSYGYTF
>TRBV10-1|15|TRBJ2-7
CASSVPGQGTYEQYF
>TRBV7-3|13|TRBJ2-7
CASSFFSEDEQYF
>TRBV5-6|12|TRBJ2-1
CASSLDVGEQFF
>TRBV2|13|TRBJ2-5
CASSGLAGGFQYF
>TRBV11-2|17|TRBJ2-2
CASSLAAQKPDTGELFF
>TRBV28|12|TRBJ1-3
CASSNDGNTIYF
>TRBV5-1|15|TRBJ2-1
CASSSLAGSYNEQFF
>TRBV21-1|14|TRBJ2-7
CASTTEAGSYEQYF
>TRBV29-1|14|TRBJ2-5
CSVESLREIKTQYF
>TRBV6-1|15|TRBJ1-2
CASSASTGGNYGYTF
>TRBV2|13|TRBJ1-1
CASRQEGGTEAFF